This entry lists 4 T cell receptor beta chains sequenced from one sample in a study of T-cell reconstitution after alpha-beta-depleted transplantation in children listed by TCRdb under 2016. The sample's treatment or condition label, decoded: allogeneic hematopoietic cell transplantation with graft depleted of TCRalphabeta T cells and CD19 B cells. Libraries came from PCR. The data were produced on an Illumina HiSeq 2500. To normalize quantification of the TCRbeta repertoire, the TCR libraries were built with molecular barcoding that relied on unique molecular identifiers. TCRdb took the public reads, trimmed them with fastp at Q25, ran MiXCR for clone calling and kept in-frame beta chains. Every distinct CDR3 protein forms one entry, paired with its most common genes and DNA. This sample has some 100,000 distinct CDR3 sequences in its table, and about 25% of those were observed once. Of the sample, around 21% falls within the top ten clones.

The starting material was PBMCs, obtained before TCRalphabeta/CD19-depleted stem cell transplant. The receptors were gathered from a boy younger than 10 with acute lymphoblastic leukemia, due to receive a stem cell transplant.

The genes are TRBV7-6 and TRBJ2-1; D unclear. The CDR3 consists of 13 residues. Per the germline V gene, CDR1 is SGHVS and CDR2 is FNYEAQ. Trimming removed 4 bases from V and 5 bases from J, with 9 bases in between. CDR3: CASSSVAHNEQFF. The CDR3 coding sequence is TGTGCCAGCAGCTCCGTCGCTCACAATGAGCAGTTCTTC.

This clonotype came up a few times. The chain employs TRBV20-1 and TRBJ2-3; a possible D gene is TRBD2 (6 bases). CDR3 size: 14 residues. Germline CDR1 and CDR2: DFQATT and SNEGSKA (reference sequence). Trimming removed 3 bases from V and 6 bases from J, with 16 bases in between. The CDR3: CSASGAEGPDTQYF. For the CDR3, the DNA is TGCAGTGCTAGTGGGGCGGAGGGGCCTGATACGCAGTATTTT.

This clonotype was found a few times. CDR3 in amino acids: CASSYKVALSGNTIYF. CDR3 in DNA: TGTGCCAGCAGTTACAAGGTGGCCCTTTCTGGAAACACCATATATTTT. The rearrangement links TRBV6-5 to TRBJ1-3; D call uncertain. With 2 bases removed from V and 1 base from J, the gap between germline ends came to 12 bases. Germline CDR1 MNHEY, CDR2 SVGAGI. The CDR3 has 16 residues.

This clonotype was found many times. The chain combines TRBV20-1 with TRBJ2-1; the D is unclear. The CDR3 is made up of 14 amino acids. The germline V gene has CDR1 DFQATT and CDR2 SNEGSKA (reference sequence). With 6 bases removed from V and 6 bases from J, the gap between germline ends came to 18 bases. This CDR3 is CSAVSQIISNEQFF. CDR3 nucleotides: TGCAGTGCCGTATCACAGATAATAAGCAATGAGCAGTTCTTC.